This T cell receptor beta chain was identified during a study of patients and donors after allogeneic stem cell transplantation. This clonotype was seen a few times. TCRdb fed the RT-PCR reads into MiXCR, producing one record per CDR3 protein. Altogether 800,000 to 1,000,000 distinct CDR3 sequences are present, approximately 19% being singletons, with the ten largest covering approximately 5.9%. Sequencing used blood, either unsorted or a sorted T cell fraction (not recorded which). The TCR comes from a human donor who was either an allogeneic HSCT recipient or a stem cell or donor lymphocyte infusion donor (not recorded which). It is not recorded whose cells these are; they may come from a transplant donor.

The CDR3 loop reads CASSLLDRADSPLHF. CDR3 DNA sequence: TGTGCCAGCAGTTTACTCGACAGGGCCGATTCACCCCTCCACTTT. This chain connects TRBV27 to TRBJ1-6, with 7 nucleotides matching TRBD1. The germline V gene has CDR1 MNHEY and CDR2 SMNVEV (reference sequence). V shed 2 bases and J 8 bases; nucleotides not matched to a gene: 6. The length of the CDR3 is 15 residues.